The rows below give T cell receptor beta chains drawn from one sample of a study of T cell responses to AZD1222 COVID-19 vaccine. Here immunoSEQ multiplex PCR was the method, and the copy in TCRdb shows in-frame clones only, minus some. The table records 120,000 to 150,000 clones, about 91% of them present only once. The sample in question was peripheral blood, obtained on day 0 of AZD1222 vaccination. These receptors were taken from an adult in good health. The CDR3 runs from the conserved cysteine through the conserved F or W. A D gene is named only where the DNA matches it firmly. A row's size may be missing; if present it is once, few, many or a size class.

V,size,D,J,DNA,CDR3
TRBV13,-,-,TRBJ2-1,TGTGCCAGCAGCTTAGGGGTGGGCGGTTCTAGCTCCTACAATGAGCAGTTCTTC,CASSLGVGGSSSYNEQFF
TRBV5-6,few,-,TRBJ1-1,TGTGCCAGCAGCGACCCGCTCATTGGGAACACTGAAGCTTTCTTT,CASSDPLIGNTEAFF
TRBV2,-,TRBD2,TRBJ2-7,TGTGCCAGCCGCGAGACTAGCGGGGGATACGAGCAGTACTTC,CASRETSGGYEQYF
TRBV27,-,-,TRBJ1-1,TGTGCCAGCAGTTTAGTTGGCCGTGAAGCTTTCTTT,CASSLVGREAFF
TRBV7-2,-,TRBD1,TRBJ1-5,TGTGCCAGCAGCTTAGAGGGACAGGGTTCTCGGAATCAGCCCCAGCATTTT,CASSLEGQGSRNQPQHF
TRBV9,-,TRBD2,TRBJ2-7,TGTGCCAGCAGCGAGGGGACTAGAAGTGAACAGTACTTC,CASSEGTRSEQYF
TRBV18,-,-,TRBJ1-1,TGTGCCAGCTCAGCGGAATTGAACACTGAAGCTTTCTTT,CASSAELNTEAFF
TRBV12-3/TRBV12-4,-,-,TRBJ2-7,TGTGCCAGCAGGCATAACAAGGCTTACGAGCAGTACTTC,CASRHNKAYEQYF
TRBV9,-,-,TRBJ2-7,TGTGCCAGCAGCGTAGGTCCTTCCTACGAGCAGTACTTC,CASSVGPSYEQYF
TRBV9,once,-,TRBJ1-3,TGTGCCAGCAGCGTAGGACGGGGATCCCCCGGTGGAAACACCATATATTTT,CASSVGRGSPGGNTIYF
TRBV21-1,-,-,TRBJ2-4,TGTGCCAGCAGCAACAGAGGGGTTCTAGCGGGGGCGAACATTCAGTACTTC,CASSNRGVLAGANIQYF
TRBV27,-,-,TRBJ2-5,TGTGCCAGCAGTCTCTCCCGGGACTCTGGTCGGGGGACCCAGTACTTC,CASSLSRDSGRGTQYF
TRBV5-6,once,-,TRBJ2-1,TGTGCCAGCAGCTTGGCAGACGGACTCAATGAGCAGTTCTTC,CASSLADGLNEQFF
TRBV9,once,-,TRBJ1-2,TGTGCCAGCAGCATTACGATCGAAGGGGATATCTATGGCTACACCTTC,CASSITIEGDIYGYTF
TRBV6-2/TRBV6-3,-,-,TRBJ1-5,TGTGCCAGCAGTTACTTTGGGCCCCAACGGACTCACAATCAGCCCCAGCATTTT,CASSYFGPQRTHNQPQHF
TRBV5-1,-,TRBD1,TRBJ1-5,TGCGCCAGCAGCCTCGGACAGGAAAGCAATCAGCCCCAGCATTTT,CASSLGQESNQPQHF
TRBV5-1,-,-,TRBJ2-1,TGCGCCAGCAGCTTGGAAGGCCCGTGGGGCAATGAGCAGTTCTTC,CASSLEGPWGNEQFF
TRBV11-2,-,-,TRBJ1-5,TGTGCCAGCAGCTTAGAGGGGGGTAACAATCAGCCCCAGCATTTT,CASSLEGGNNQPQHF
TRBV7-8,-,-,TRBJ2-7,TGTGCCAGCAGCCTCCGACCGGGCCACGAGCAGTACTTC,CASSLRPGHEQYF
TRBV28,-,TRBD1,TRBJ2-2,TGTGCCAGCAGTCCGCGCCCGATTGACAGGGGGCGAGGGACCGGGGAGCTGTTTTTT,CASSPRPIDRGRGTGELFF